Sequencing of this T cell receptor beta chain was carried out in a study of shared clonotypes between healthy human individuals. Findings and caveats of the study: The low donor count limited represented genetic and exposure-history diversity. A generally larger estimated richness was seen in naive subsets than in memory subsets.

Worth noting for this clone: The antigen is undetermined.

For every subset, genomic DNA was evenly distributed across several immunoSEQ plates. The sorted-subset replicate PCRs were given 150 to 200 ng DNA, which is tens of thousands of T cell genomes. Clones were sequenced by immunoSEQ multiplex PCR, and TCRdb holds only the in-frame ones, with some missing. The table records approximately 1,000,000 clones, 60% to 85% of them present only once. This CDR3 is built from 15 residues. The germline V gene encodes CDR1 MDHEN and CDR2 SYDVKM. V gave up 5 bases and J gave up 4 bases; unmatched junction bases: 5. The chain has TRBV28 and TRBJ2-5, with TRBD1 matching 12 bases. The source of this sequence is a man aged 18-30 years in good health. Some clones in this sample may be carry-over from other donors' samples. Input material: memory CD4+ T cells from PBMCs. The subset here: CD45RA-negative fraction. For the CDR3, the DNA is TGTGCCAGCAGTATAACGGGACAGGGGGCAGAGACCCAGTACTTC. As protein: CASSITGQGAETQYF.